The 12 T cell receptor beta chains presented below share a single source sample, sequenced in a study of CD8 T cells in Susac syndrome. The RNA input was about 0.5 to 1 ug, and it was reverse transcribed with random hexamers. TCRdb re-called the immunoSEQ multiplex PCR reads through MiXCR, storing one row per CDR3 protein. The table lists roughly 200,000 distinct CDR3 sequences, approximately 95% of them singletons, with 0.07% to 0.095% in the top ten. Sample: CD4+ T cells from PBMCs. The source is a human donor with multiple sclerosis.

The chain links TRBV7-9 to TRBJ1-1; D is uncertain. Germline V gene data show CDR1 as SEHNR and CDR2 as FQNEAQ (reference sequence). V dropped 5 bases and J dropped 11 bases, with 15 bases sitting between them. This CDR3 contains 12 residues. The DNA for the CDR3 is TGTGCCAGCAGCCTACGGGATACTCGGGCTTTCTTT. This translates into CASSLRDTRAFF.

The gene calls are TRBV3-1 and TRBJ2-3; D call uncertain. The CDR3 is made up of 12 amino acids. Germline CDR1 reads LGHDT; CDR2 reads YNNKEL (reference sequence). With 1 base removed from V and 7 bases from J, the gap between germline ends came to 6 bases. The CDR3 sequence: CASSQAHYTQYF. CDR3 bases: TGTGCCAGCAGCCAAGCTCACTATACGCAGTATTTT.

The chain employs TRBV15 and TRBJ1-2; D is unclear. Germline assignment: CDR1 LNHNV and CDR2 YYDKDF (reference sequence). V was shortened by 5 bases and J by 6 bases, with 10 bases between the two germline ends. The CDR3 is 12 amino acids. The CDR3 region is CATSFGWDGYTF. CDR3 in DNA: TGTGCCACCAGCTTCGGGTGGGATGGCTACACCTTC.

J is TRBJ2-3 and V is TRBV20-1; the D is unclear. The CDR3 is 12 amino acids. CDR1 DFQATT and CDR2 SNEGSKA come from the germline V gene (reference sequence). V lost 4 bases to trimming and J lost 10 bases, with 15 bases between them. DNA of the CDR3: TGCAGTGCTAAGAAAGGGCCTGATTCGCAGTATTTT. Its translation: CSAKKGPDSQYF.

The rearrangement links TRBV29-1 to TRBJ1-1; the D is unclear. The CDR3 has 10 amino acids. V lost 5 bases and J 1 base, leaving 2 bases between the germline ends. Germline CDR1 and CDR2: SQVTM and ANQGSEA. The CDR3 nucleotides are TGCAGCGTTCAGAACACTGAAGCTTTCTTT. Protein product: CSVQNTEAFF. Full variable domain (rest looked up from reference TRBV29-1 and TRBJ1-1): SAVISQKPSRDICQRGTSLTIQCQVDSQVTMMFWYRQQPGQSLTLIATANQGSEATYESGFVIDKFPISRPNLTFSTLTVSNMSPEDSSIYLCSVQNTEAFFGQGTRLTVV.

The CDR3 nucleotides are TGTGCCAGCAGCCAAGATGCGGGCAGGAATTCACCCCTCCACTTT. This sequence encodes CASSQDAGRNSPLHF. The rearrangement joins TRBV3-1 to TRBJ1-6; D uncertain. The CDR3 has 15 amino acids. Germline V gives CDR1 LGHDT, CDR2 YNNKEL (reference sequence). V was trimmed by 0 bases and J by 7 bases, leaving 10 bases between them.

The rearrangement uses TRBV29-1 and TRBJ1-2; 7 bases agree with TRBD1. The germline V gene encodes CDR1 SQVTM and CDR2 ANQGSEA. The CDR3 is 13 amino acids. Losses at the gene ends were 4 bases for V and 2 bases for J; bases not matched to a gene: 4. The CDR3 DNA reads TGCAGCGTTGTGCAGGGGGAGAACTATGGCTACACCTTC. Its translation is CSVVQGENYGYTF. The full variable domain, completed using reference TRBV29-1 and TRBJ1-2, is SAVISQKPSRDICQRGTSLTIQCQVDSQVTMMFWYRQQPGQSLTLIATANQGSEATYESGFVIDKFPISRPNLTFSTLTVSNMSPEDSSIYLCSVVQGENYGYTFGSGTRLTVV.

This clonotype was detected only once. This chain links TRBV18 with TRBJ2-3; D is perhaps TRBD2 (6 bases). V gave up 5 bases and J gave up 4 bases, with 10 bases separating them. The CDR3 spans 13 residues. Germline values: CDR1 KGHSH, CDR2 LQKENI. The CDR3 DNA is TGTGCCAGCTCAGTGGCGGGGTCAGATACGCAGTATTTT. This translates into CASSVAGSDTQYF. Looking up the rest from reference TRBV18 and TRBJ2-3 gives the full variable domain: NAGVMQNPRHLVRRRGQEARLRCSPMKGHSHVYWYRQLPEEGLKFMVYLQKENIIDESGMPKERFSAEFPKEGPSILRIQQVVRGDSAAYFCASSVAGSDTQYFGPGTRLTVL.

The CDR3 nucleotides are TGTGCCAGCAGCGAACAGGGGACTAACTATGGCTACACCTTC. Its translation: CASSEQGTNYGYTF. The chain carries TRBV9 and TRBJ1-2; the match to TRBD1 covers 7 bases. Germline V CDR1 and CDR2: SGDLS, YYNGEE. This CDR3 is 14 amino acids long. J gave up 0 bases and V 3 bases, and 2 bases lay outside the gene matches.

This chain connects TRBV30 to TRBJ2-5, with D unclear. Germline-derived CDR1 and CDR2 are GTSNPN and SVGIG (reference sequence). Trimming shortened V by 5 bases and J by 4 bases, and 11 bases separated the two germline ends. CDR3 size: 12 residues. This CDR3 is CAWAPRRETQYF. The CDR3 region has the DNA TGTGCCTGGGCCCCCAGAAGAGAGACCCAGTACTTC.

The chain employs TRBV5-1 and TRBJ2-7; possible D gene TRBD1, 6 bases. Germline assignment: CDR1 SGHRS and CDR2 YFSETQ. This CDR3 region has 13 residues. With 4 bases removed from V and 2 bases from J, the gap between germline ends came to 10 bases. CDR3 residues: CASSLDSPYEQYF. CDR3 coding DNA: TGCGCCAGCAGCCTGGACAGCCCCTACGAGCAGTACTTC.

Written as DNA, the CDR3 is TGCAGTGCTACTGGACAGGGGGGCGCCTACGAGCAGTACTTC. Translated: CSATGQGGAYEQYF. The gene calls are TRBV20-1 and TRBJ2-7; 10 nucleotides align to TRBD1. In germline, CDR1 is DFQATT, CDR2 SNEGSKA (reference sequence). The V and J ends lost 4 bases and 2 bases, in that order; junction bases with no gene match: 5. The CDR3 totals 14 residues.